The present T cell receptor (beta chain) was sequenced within a study of vaccination and CD4 T cells after COVID-19. At the level of the study: Post-COVID samples had a sampling time that fell a median around 100 days after diagnosis (range 35 to 161).

Deletions cut 8 bases from V and 2 bases from J, with 25 bases between. There are 17 residues in the CDR3. CDR1 is MDHEN, CDR2 SYDVKM, per germline. The Oncomine TCR Beta short-read assay sequenced DNA from cultured CD4+ T cells. TCRdb analysed the PCR reads with MiXCR anew, one entry per CDR3 protein. Of around 5,900 distinct CDR3 sequences detected, around 56% appear once; the ten largest clones hold 22%. Treatment in this sample: approximately 10-day PBMC culture with coronavirus spike peptide pools or control peptides (ViraFEST assay). Study-wide points: Median SARS-CoV-2-reactive clonotype numbers went up from around 19 to 38, but not significantly.

A word on this clonotype: The antigen is not known.

The sample comprised CD4+ T cells from blood, cultured in vitro. This receptor was obtained from a human donor who had recovered from COVID-19. The gene calls are TRBV28 and TRBJ2-7; D might be TRBD2 (6 bases). CDR3 coding DNA: TGTGCCAGCGGTATCAATGACGGGGGAGCGGATCCCTACGAGCAGTACTTC. This encodes CASGINDGGADPYEQYF.